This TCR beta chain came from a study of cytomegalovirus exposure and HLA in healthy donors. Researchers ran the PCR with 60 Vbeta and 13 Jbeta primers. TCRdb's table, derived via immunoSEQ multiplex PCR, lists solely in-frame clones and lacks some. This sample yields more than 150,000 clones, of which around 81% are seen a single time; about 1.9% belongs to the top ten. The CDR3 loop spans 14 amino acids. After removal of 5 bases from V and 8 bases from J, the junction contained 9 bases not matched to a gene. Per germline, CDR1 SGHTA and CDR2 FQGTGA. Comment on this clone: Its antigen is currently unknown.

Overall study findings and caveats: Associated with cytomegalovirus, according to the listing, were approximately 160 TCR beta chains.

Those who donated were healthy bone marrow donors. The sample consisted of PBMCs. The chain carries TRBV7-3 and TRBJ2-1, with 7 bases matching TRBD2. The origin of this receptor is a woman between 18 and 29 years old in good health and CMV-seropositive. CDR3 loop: CASSPLDGRDEQFF. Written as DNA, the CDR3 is TGTGCCAGCAGCCCTCTAGATGGGAGGGATGAGCAGTTCTTC.